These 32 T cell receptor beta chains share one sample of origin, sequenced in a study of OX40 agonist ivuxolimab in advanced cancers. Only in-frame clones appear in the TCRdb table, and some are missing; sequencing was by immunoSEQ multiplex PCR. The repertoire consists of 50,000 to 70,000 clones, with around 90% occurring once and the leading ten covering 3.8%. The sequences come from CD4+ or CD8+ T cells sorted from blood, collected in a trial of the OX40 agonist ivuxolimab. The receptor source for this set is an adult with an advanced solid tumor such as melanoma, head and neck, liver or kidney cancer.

The CDR3: CARKRGREIYEQYF. The CDR3 DNA reads TGTGCCAGGAAGCGAGGGAGGGAGATCTACGAGCAGTACTTC. This chain joins TRBV19 and TRBJ2-7; TRBD2 aligns across 7 bases. The germline gives CDR1 LNHDA, CDR2 SQIVND (reference sequence). CDR3 length: 14 residues. V lost 9 bases to trimming and J lost 3 bases; unmatched junction nucleotides: 11.

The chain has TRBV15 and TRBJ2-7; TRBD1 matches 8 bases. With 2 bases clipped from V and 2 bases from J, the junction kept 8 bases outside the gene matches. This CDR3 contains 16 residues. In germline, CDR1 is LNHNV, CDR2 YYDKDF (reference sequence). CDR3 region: CATSRRRQGIPYEQYF. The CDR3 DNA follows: TGTGCCACCAGCAGAAGGCGACAGGGGATTCCCTACGAGCAGTACTTC.

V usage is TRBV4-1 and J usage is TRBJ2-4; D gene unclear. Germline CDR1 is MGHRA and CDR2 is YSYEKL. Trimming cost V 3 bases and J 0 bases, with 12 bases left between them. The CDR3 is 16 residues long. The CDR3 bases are TGCGCCAGCAGCCAGGCCTCAGCCCTAGCCAAAAACATTCAGTACTTC. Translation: CASSQASALAKNIQYF.

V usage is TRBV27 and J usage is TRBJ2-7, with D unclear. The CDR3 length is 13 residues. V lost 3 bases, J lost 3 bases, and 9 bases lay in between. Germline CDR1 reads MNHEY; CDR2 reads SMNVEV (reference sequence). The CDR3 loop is CASSFGPRYEQYF. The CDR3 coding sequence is TGTGCCAGCAGTTTCGGACCGCGCTACGAGCAGTACTTC.

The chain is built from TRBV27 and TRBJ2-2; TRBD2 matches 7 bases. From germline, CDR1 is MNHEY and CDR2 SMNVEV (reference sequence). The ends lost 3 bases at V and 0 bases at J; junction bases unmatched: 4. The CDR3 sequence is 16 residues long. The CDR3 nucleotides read TGTGCCAGCAGTTTTCTAGCGGATGCGAACACCGGGGAGCTGTTTTTT. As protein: CASSFLADANTGELFF.

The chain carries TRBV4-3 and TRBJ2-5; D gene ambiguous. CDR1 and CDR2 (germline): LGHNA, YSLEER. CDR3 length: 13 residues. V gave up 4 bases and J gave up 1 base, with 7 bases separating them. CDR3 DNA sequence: TGCGCCAGCAGCCCTGGGCCCCAAGAGACCCAGTACTTC. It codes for CASSPGPQETQYF.

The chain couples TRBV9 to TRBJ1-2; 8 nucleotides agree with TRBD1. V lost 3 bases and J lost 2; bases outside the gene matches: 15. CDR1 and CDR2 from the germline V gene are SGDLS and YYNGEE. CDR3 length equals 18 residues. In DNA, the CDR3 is TGTGCCAGCAGCGGATTTTTGACAGGGGTAAACTTCAACTATGGCTACACCTTC. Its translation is CASSGFLTGVNFNYGYTF.

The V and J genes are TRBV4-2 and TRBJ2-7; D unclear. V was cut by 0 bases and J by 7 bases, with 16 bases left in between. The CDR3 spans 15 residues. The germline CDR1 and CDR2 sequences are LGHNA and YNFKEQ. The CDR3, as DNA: TGTGCCAGCAGCCAAGATCTAGTCATCGCGGAGGAGCAGTACTTC. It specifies CASSQDLVIAEEQYF.

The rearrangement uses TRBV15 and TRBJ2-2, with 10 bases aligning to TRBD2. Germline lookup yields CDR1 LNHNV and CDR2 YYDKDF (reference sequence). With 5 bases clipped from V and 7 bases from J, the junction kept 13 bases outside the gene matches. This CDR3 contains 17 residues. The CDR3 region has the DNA TGTGCCACCAGCCCGTCTCCGGGACTAGCGAATGGCGGGGAGCTGTTTTTT. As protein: CATSPSPGLANGGELFF.

CDR3 loop: CASSDRQGMNTEAFF. CDR3 sequence (DNA): TGTGCCAGCAGCGACCGACAGGGAATGAACACTGAAGCTTTCTTT. This chain connects TRBV9 to TRBJ1-1, with 7 bases aligning to TRBD1. V shed 3 bases, J shed 0 bases, and the junction held 5 bases outside the gene matches. CDR3 length: 15 amino acids. Germline CDR1 SGDLS, CDR2 YYNGEE.

This CDR3 reads CASSLTGQGVYNEQFF. The CDR3 coding sequence is TGTGCCAGCAGCTTAACAGGACAGGGAGTTTACAATGAGCAGTTCTTC. J is TRBJ2-1 and V is TRBV7-9; 8 positions match TRBD1. There are 16 residues in the CDR3. CDR1 is SEHNR, CDR2 FQNEAQ, per germline (reference sequence). With 2 bases clipped from V and 4 bases from J, the junction kept 7 bases outside the gene matches.

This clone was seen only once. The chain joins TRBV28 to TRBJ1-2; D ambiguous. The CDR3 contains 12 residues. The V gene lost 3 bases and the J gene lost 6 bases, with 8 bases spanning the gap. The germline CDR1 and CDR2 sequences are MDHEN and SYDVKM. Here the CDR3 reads CASSFSGDGYTF. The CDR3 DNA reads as TGTGCCAGCAGTTTTTCAGGAGATGGCTACACCTTC.

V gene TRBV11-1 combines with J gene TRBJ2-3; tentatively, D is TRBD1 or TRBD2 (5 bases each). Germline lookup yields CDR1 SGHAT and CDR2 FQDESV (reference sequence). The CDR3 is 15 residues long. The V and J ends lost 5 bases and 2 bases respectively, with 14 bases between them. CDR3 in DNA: TGTGCCAGCAGCCCGGGACGGACTTCCACAGATACGCAGTATTTT. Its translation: CASSPGRTSTDTQYF. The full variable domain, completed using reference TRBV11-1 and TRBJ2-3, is EAEVAQSPRYKITEKSQAVAFWCDPISGHATLYWYRQILGQGPELLVQFQDESVVDDSQLPKDRFSAERLKGVDSTLKIQPAELGDSAMYLCASSPGRTSTDTQYFGPGTRLTVL.

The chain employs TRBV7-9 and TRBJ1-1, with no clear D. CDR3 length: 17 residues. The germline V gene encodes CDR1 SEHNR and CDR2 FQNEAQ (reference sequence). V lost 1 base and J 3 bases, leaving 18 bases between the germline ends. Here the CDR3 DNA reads TGTGCCAGCAGCTTAGGATACGGTGAGGGCACGGACACTGAAGCTTTCTTT. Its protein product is CASSLGYGEGTDTEAFF.

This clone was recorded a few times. CDR3 sequence: CASAGGIFYEQYF. In nucleotides, the CDR3 is TGTGCCAGCGCCGGTGGTATCTTCTACGAGCAGTACTTC. J is TRBJ2-7 and V is TRBV6-1; D uncertain. V was pared by 8 bases and J by 3 bases, with 14 bases between. The CDR3 runs 13 residues. CDR1 is MNHNS, CDR2 SASEGT, per germline.

Here the CDR3 reads CASSGRDRALNTGELFF. DNA of the CDR3: TGTGCCAGTAGTGGCCGGGACAGGGCTTTGAACACCGGGGAGCTGTTTTTT. This chain uses TRBV19 with TRBJ2-2, with 9 nucleotides matching TRBD1. This CDR3 contains 17 residues. V gave up 5 bases and J gave up 1 base; unmatched junction bases: 8. The germline V gene has CDR1 LNHDA and CDR2 SQIVND (reference sequence).

The CDR3 sequence: CASKGAGGYEQYF. CDR3 in DNA: TGTGCCAGCAAGGGAGCGGGAGGGTACGAGCAGTACTTC. The chain joins TRBV2 to TRBJ2-7; 10 bases line up with TRBD2. Per the germline V gene, CDR1 is SNHLY and CDR2 is FYNNEI. This CDR3 has 13 amino acids. J lost 4 bases, V lost 7 bases, and 4 bases had no gene match.

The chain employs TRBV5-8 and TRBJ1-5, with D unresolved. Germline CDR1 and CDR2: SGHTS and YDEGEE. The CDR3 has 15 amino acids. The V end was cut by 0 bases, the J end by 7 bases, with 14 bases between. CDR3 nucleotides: TGTGCCAGCAGCTTGGGAACGTCTGGCACCCAGCCCCAGCATTTT. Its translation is CASSLGTSGTQPQHF.

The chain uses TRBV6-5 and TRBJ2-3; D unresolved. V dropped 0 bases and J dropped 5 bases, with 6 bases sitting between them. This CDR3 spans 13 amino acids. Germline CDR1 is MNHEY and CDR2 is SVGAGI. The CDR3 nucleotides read TGTGCCAGCAGTTACTCTAGGATAGATACGCAGTATTTT. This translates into CASSYSRIDTQYF.

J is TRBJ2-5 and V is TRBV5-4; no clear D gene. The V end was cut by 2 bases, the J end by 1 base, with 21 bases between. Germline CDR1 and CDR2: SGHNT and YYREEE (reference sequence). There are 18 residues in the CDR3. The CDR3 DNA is TGTGCCAGCAGCTTAGCTCCCCGCCTCGAGTTGGGCCAAGAGACCCAGTACTTC. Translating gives CASSLAPRLELGQETQYF.

The CDR3 reads CASSLSDPGGGEQFF. CDR3 in DNA: TGTGCCAGCAGTTTATCGGACCCAGGGGGGGGTGAGCAGTTCTTC. The chain employs TRBV27 and TRBJ2-1; D is tentatively TRBD1 or TRBD2 (7 bases each). V lost 0 bases and J 9 bases, leaving 15 bases between the germline ends. The CDR3 consists of 15 residues. The germline CDR1 and CDR2 sequences are MNHEY and SMNVEV (reference sequence).

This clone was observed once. CDR3 sequence reads: CASSYSNGELFF. As DNA, the CDR3 is TGTGCCAGCAGTTACTCGAACGGGGAGCTGTTTTTT. The rearrangement links TRBV6-6 to TRBJ2-2; D is ambiguous. Per germline, CDR1 MNHNY and CDR2 SVGAGI (reference sequence). CDR3 length equals 12 residues. V was cut by 0 bases and J by 7 bases, with 3 bases left in between.

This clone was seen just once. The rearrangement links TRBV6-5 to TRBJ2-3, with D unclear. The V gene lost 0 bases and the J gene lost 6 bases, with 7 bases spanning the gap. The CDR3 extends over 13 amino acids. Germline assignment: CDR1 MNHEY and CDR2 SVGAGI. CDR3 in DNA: TGTGCCAGCAGTTACTCGATAATCGATACGCAGTATTTT. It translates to CASSYSIIDTQYF.

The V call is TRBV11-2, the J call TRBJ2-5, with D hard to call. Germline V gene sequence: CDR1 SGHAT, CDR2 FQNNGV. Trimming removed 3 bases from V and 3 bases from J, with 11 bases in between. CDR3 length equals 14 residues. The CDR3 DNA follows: TGTGCCAGCAGCTTTTCGGCATTCGAAGAGACCCAGTACTTC. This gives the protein CASSFSAFEETQYF.

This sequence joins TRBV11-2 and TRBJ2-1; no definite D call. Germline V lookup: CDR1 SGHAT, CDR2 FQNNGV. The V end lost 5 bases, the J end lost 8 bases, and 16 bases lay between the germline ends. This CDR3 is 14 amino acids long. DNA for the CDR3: TGTGCCAGCAGCCCCCACGCTAGTCAGGATGAGCAGTTCTTC. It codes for CASSPHASQDEQFF.

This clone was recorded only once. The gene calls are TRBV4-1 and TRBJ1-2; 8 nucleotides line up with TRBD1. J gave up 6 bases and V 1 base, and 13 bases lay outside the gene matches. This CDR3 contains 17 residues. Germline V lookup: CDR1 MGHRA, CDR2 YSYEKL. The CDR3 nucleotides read TGCGCCAGCAGCCAAGCCCCCCGTCAGGGGGCGGTAAATGGCTACACCTTC. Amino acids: CASSQAPRQGAVNGYTF.

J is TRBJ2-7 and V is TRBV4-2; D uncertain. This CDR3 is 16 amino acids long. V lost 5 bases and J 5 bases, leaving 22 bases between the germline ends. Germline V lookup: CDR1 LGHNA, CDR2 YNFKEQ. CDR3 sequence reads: CASSTRAQMGLDEQYF. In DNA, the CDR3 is TGTGCCAGCAGCACCCGAGCCCAGATGGGATTAGACGAGCAGTACTTC.

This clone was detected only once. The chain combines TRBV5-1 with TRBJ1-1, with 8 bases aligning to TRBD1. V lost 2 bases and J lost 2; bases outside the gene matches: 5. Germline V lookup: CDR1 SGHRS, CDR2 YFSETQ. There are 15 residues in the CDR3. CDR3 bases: TGCGCCAGCAGCTTTACGGGGACAGGAAACACTGAAGCTTTCTTT. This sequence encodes CASSFTGTGNTEAFF.

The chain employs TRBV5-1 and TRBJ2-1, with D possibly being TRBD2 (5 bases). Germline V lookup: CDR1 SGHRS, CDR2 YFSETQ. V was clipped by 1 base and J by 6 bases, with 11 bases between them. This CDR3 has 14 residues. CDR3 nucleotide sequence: TGCGCCAGCAGCTTGACGGGAATTGGCAATGAGCAGTTCTTC. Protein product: CASSLTGIGNEQFF.

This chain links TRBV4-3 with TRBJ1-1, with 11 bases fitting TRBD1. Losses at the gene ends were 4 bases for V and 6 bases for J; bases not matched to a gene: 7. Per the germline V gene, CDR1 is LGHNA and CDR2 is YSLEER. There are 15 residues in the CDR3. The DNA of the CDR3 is TGCGCCAGCAGCCCTAGGACAGGGGGCTTCGCTGAAGCTTTCTTT. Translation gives CASSPRTGGFAEAFF.

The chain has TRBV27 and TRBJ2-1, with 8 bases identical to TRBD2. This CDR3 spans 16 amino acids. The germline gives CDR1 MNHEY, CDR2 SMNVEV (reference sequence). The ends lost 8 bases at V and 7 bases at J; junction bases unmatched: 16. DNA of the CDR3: TGTGCCAGCGCTCCCGGGAGCGGGAGAGGCTGGAATGAGCAGTTCTTC. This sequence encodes CASAPGSGRGWNEQFF.

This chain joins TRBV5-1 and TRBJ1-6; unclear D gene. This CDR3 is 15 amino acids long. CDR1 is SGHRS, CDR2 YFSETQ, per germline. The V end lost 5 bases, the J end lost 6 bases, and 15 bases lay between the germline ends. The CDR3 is CASSYLDGFNSPLHF. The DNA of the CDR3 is TGCGCCAGCAGTTATTTGGACGGTTTTAATTCACCCCTCCACTTT.